A single sample gave rise to the 7 T cell receptor beta chains below, sequenced in a study of esophageal squamous cell carcinoma under preoperative chemotherapy. Indicated time point: after preoperative PTX-NDP chemotherapy. TCRdb ran MiXCR on the PCR reads and lists one entry per CDR3 protein. The sample shows around 30,000 distinct CDR3 sequences, 40% to 65% of them seen only once. The specimen was taken from a patient given preoperative chemotherapy. The receptors originated from a human donor with esophageal squamous cell carcinoma. The donor label of this sample is uncertain.

The chain employs TRBV7-8 and TRBJ2-2; D not resolved. Trimming cost V 2 bases and J 11 bases, with 9 bases left between them. CDR1 is SGHVS and CDR2 is FQNEAQ in the germline V gene. The CDR3 is 12 residues long. The CDR3 DNA sequence: TGTGCCAGCAGCTTAAACACCGATGAGCTGTTTTTT. Amino acids: CASSLNTDELFF.

In this sample, this clonotype turned up many times. The V and J genes are TRBV11-2 and TRBJ1-2; 8 bases fit TRBD1. Germline assignment: CDR1 SGHAT and CDR2 FQNNGV. The CDR3 covers 16 residues. With V trimmed by 3 bases and J by 2 bases, 8 bases remained unmatched. The chain's CDR3 is CASSFVGQGGNYGYTF. The CDR3 bases are TGTGCCAGCAGCTTTGTAGGACAGGGAGGGAACTATGGCTACACCTTC.

On this clonotype: One end of the junction varies from germline; a read error may be responsible. The chain recombines TRBV7-8 with TRBJ2-2; possibly TRBD2 for D (7 bases). The last part of the DNA fits TRBJ2-3 better; the J call may be wrong. The CDR3 sequence is 16 residues long. CDR1 and CDR2 from the germline V gene are SGHVS and FQNEAQ. The CDR3 loop reads CASSRLGGANTDKQYF. In DNA, the CDR3 is TGTGCCAGCAGCCGCCTAGGGGGGGCAAACACAGATAAGCAGTATTTT.

This clonotype was counted only a few times. The chain combines TRBV27 with TRBJ2-7; the D gene is possibly TRBD1 (6 bases). The CDR3 sequence is 15 residues long. Per the germline V gene, CDR1 is MNHEY and CDR2 is SMNVEV (reference sequence). The V end was cut by 2 bases, the J end by 1 base, with 12 bases between. The CDR3 DNA is TGTGCCAGCAGTTTAAGGGCAGGGGCGTCCTACGAGCAGTACTTC. This codes for CASSLRAGASYEQYF.

As regards this clonotype: A read error is likely, as this CDR3 ends without the conserved phenylalanine or tryptophan. No DNA is shown, since the ends of the CDR3 on it are uncertain; the CDR3 is the one TCRdb lists. The rearrangement links TRBV7-2 to TRBJ2-5; the table calls TRBD1, which could not be checked here. Ends included, the CDR3 has 14 residues. The germline CDR1 and CDR2 sequences are SGHTA and FQGNSA. Here the CDR3 reads CASSSRTGEETQHS.

The chain has TRBV7-3 and TRBJ2-3; D is possibly TRBD2 (6 bases). Deletions cut 6 bases from V and 2 bases from J, with 21 bases between. Germline V gives CDR1 SGHTA, CDR2 FQGTGA. The CDR3 length is 17 residues. The CDR3 is CASSRVGIAVPTDTQYF. CDR3 DNA sequence: TGTGCCAGCAGTCGAGTGGGCATAGCGGTACCCACAGATACGCAGTATTTT.

This clonotype was picked up a small number of times. The CDR3 DNA reads as TGTGCCAGCAGTGACCGAGCGGGGGCCGCCGGATGGGAGACCCAGTACTTC. Translating it yields CASSDRAGAAGWETQYF. The chain has TRBV12-3 or TRBV12-4 and TRBJ2-5; 8 nucleotides match TRBD2. V trimming: 5 bases; J trimming: 5 bases; junction bases outside the gene matches: 16. This CDR3 is built from 17 residues.